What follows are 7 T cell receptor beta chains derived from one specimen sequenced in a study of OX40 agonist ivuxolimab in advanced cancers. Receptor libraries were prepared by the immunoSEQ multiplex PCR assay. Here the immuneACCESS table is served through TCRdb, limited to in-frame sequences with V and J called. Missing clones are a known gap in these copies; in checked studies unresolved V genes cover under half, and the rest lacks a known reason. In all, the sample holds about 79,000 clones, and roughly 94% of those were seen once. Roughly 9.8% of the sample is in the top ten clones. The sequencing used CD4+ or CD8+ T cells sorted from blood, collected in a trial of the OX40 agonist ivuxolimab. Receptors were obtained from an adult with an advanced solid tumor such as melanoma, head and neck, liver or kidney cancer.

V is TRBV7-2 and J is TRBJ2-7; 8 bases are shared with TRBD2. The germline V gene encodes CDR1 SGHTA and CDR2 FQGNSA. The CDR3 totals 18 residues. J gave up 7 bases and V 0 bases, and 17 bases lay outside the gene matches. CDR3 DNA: TGTGCCAGCAGCTTAGCGCTAAATCAGGCTAGCGGGTTGGGTGAGCAGTACTTC. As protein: CASSLALNQASGLGEQYF. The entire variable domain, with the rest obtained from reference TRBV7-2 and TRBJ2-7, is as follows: GAGVSQSPSNKVTEKGKDVELRCDPISGHTALYWYRQSLGQGLEFLIYFQGNSAPDKSGLPSDRFSAERTGGSVSTLTIQRTQQEDSAVYLCASSLALNQASGLGEQYFGPGTRLTVT.

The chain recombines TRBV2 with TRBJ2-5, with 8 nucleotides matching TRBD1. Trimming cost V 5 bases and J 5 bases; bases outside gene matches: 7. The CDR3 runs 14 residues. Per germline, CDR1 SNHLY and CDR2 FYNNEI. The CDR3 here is CASSYGQGGETQYF. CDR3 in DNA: TGTGCCAGCAGTTATGGACAGGGTGGGGAGACCCAGTACTTC.

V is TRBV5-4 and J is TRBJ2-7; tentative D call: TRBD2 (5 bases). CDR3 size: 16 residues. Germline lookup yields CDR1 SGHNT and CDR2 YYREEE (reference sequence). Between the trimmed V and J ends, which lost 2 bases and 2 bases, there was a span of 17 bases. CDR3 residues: CASSFLAARGTYEQYF. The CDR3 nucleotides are TGTGCCAGCAGCTTCCTAGCCGCGAGAGGGACCTACGAGCAGTACTTC.

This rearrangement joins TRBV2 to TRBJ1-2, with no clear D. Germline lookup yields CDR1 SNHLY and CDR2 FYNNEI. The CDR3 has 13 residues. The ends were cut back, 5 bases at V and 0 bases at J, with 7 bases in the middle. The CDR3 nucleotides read TGTGCCAGCAGTACACAGCCTAACTATGGCTACACCTTC. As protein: CASSTQPNYGYTF.

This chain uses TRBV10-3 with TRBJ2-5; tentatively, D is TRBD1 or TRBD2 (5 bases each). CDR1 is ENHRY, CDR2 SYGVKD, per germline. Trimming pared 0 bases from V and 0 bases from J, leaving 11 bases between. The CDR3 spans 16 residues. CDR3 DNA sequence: TGTGCCATCAGTGAGTCCGGGTTGGGGGACCAAGAGACCCAGTACTTC. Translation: CAISESGLGDQETQYF.

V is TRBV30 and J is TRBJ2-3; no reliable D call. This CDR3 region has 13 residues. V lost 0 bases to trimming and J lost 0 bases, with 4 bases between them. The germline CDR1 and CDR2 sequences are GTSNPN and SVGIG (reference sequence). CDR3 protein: CAWSVGSTDTQYF. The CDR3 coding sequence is TGTGCCTGGAGTGTCGGGAGCACAGATACGCAGTATTTT.

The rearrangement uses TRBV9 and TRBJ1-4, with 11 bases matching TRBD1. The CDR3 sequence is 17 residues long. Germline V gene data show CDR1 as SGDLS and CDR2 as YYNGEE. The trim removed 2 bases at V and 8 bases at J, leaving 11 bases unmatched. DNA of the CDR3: TGTGCCAGCAGCGTGGGACAGGGGGATTTCGGTGGAGAAAAACTGTTTTTT. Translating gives CASSVGQGDFGGEKLFF. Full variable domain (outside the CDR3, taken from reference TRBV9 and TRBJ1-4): DSGVTQTPKHLITATGQRVTLRCSPRSGDLSVYWYQQSLDQGLQFLIQYYNGEERAKGNILERFSAQQFPDLHSELNLSSLELGDSALYFCASSVGQGDFGGEKLFFGSGTQLSVL.